The rows below give T cell receptor beta chains drawn from one sample of a study of T cells after posttransplantation cyclophosphamide. Using immunoSEQ multiplex PCR, the repertoire was profiled, and TCRdb retains in-frame clones only, with some absent. This sample carries about 15,000 clones and no singletons, and roughly 24% goes to the top ten. Sequences were derived from PBMCs, sampled 950 to 1,200 days after allogeneic stem cell transplant with posttransplant cyclophosphamide. These receptor sequences come from a female patient in her forties who received an allogeneic stem cell transplant from a related donor, was CMV-positive, and had no GVHD. These T cells may partly come from the graft donor. CDR3s include the opening cysteine and the closing phenylalanine or tryptophan. D genes are given only for firm matches. Where a row states a size, it is once, few, many or the class of an expanded clone; other rows omit it.

D gene | clone size | J gene | V gene | CDR3 DNA | CDR3 protein
. | many | TRBJ2-2 | TRBV7-9 | TGTGCCAGCAGCTTAGCGCAGAGCACAGCGAACACCGGGGAGCTGTTTTTT | CASSLAQSTANTGELFF
. | many | TRBJ2-7 | TRBV28 | TGTGCCAGCAGTTTTCTCGGCTACGAGCAGTACTTC | CASSFLGYEQYF
TRBD2 | . | TRBJ2-1 | TRBV9 | TGTGCCAGCAGCAAGATGCGGGGGGGCAGCTACAATGAGCAGTTCTTC | CASSKMRGGSYNEQFF
. | . | TRBJ2-7 | TRBV9 | TGTGCCAGTAGTTTCAGACAGGAGACGGCCTACGAGCAGTACTTC | CASSFRQETAYEQYF
TRBD1 | many | TRBJ2-3 | TRBV5-1 | TGCGCCAGCAGCTTCCGGGACAGAACTCAGTCAAGCACAGATACGCAGTATTTT | CASSFRDRTQSSTDTQYF
TRBD1 | many | TRBJ1-5 | TRBV5-8 | TGTGCCAGCAGCCCCTTGACAGGGGGCAATCAGCCCCAGCATTTT | CASSPLTGGNQPQHF
. | many | TRBJ1-3 | TRBV6-5 | TGTGCCAGCAGTTTGTCGACACTTGGAAACACCATATATTTT | CASSLSTLGNTIYF
. | few | TRBJ2-1 | TRBV2 | TGTGCCAGCAGTGTGAACTTCGATGAGCAGTTCTTC | CASSVNFDEQFF
. | many | TRBJ2-2 | TRBV2 | TGTGCCAGCAGTGAAGCCAAGGGGGCCGGGGAGCTGTTTTTT | CASSEAKGAGELFF
TRBD1 | few | TRBJ2-1 | TRBV5-6 | TGTGCCAGCAGCAGGGGACAGCAAAATGAGCAGTTCTTC | CASSRGQQNEQFF
. | many | TRBJ2-7 | TRBV27 | TGTGCCAGCAGTTCGTCGACAGGAGACTACGAGCAGTACTTC | CASSSSTGDYEQYF
. | many | TRBJ2-1 | TRBV19 | TGTGCCAGTAACCTACAGGGACCCCCCTACCCCAATGAGCAGTTCTTC | CASNLQGPPYPNEQFF
TRBD1 | . | TRBJ1-2 | TRBV27 | TGTGCCAGCAGTCACACCCGGACAGGAAACTATGGCTACACCTTC | CASSHTRTGNYGYTF
. | many | TRBJ1-1 | TRBV21-1 | TGTGCCAGCAGCAAAGCACCCCTTGACAGGGCGGAAGCTTTCTTT | CASSKAPLDRAEAFF
TRBD2 | many | TRBJ2-5 | TRBV5-1 | TGCGCCAGCAGCCCCGGACTAGCGGGGGCGAATAAAGAGACCCAGTACTTC | CASSPGLAGANKETQYF
. | many | TRBJ1-5 | TRBV10-3 | TGTGCCATCAGCCTAGACCTGGAAAGTCAGCCCCAGCATTTT | CAISLDLESQPQHF
. | many | TRBJ2-5 | TRBV11-2 | TGTGCCAGCAGCTTAAGGGGGGGGCGGCAAGAGACCCAGTACTTC | CASSLRGGRQETQYF
. | many | TRBJ2-7 | TRBV4-2 | TGTGCCAGCAGCCAAGAGGGGCGGCTGGAGAACGAGCAGTACTTC | CASSQEGRLENEQYF
. | . | TRBJ1-5 | TRBV19 | TGTGCCAGTAGTACGAGGGTCTCCTATAGCAATCAGCCCCAGCATTTT | CASSTRVSYSNQPQHF
TRBD1 | many | TRBJ1-1 | TRBV2 | TGTGCCAGCAGTGAATTCGGACAGGGCTGGACTGAAGCTTTCTTT | CASSEFGQGWTEAFF
. | few | TRBJ1-1 | TRBV10-3 | TGTGCCATCGGGGGCCTGAACACTGAAGCTTTCTTT | CAIGGLNTEAFF
. | few | TRBJ2-3 | TRBV2 | TGTGCCAGCAGCCCCCAACAGGGCAGCACAGATACGCAGTATTTT | CASSPQQGSTDTQYF
TRBD2 | many | TRBJ2-7 | TRBV10-3 | TGTGCCATCAGTGGCGGGGTAGCGGGACCTTACGAGCAGTACTTC | CAISGGVAGPYEQYF
. | . | TRBJ1-1 | TRBV28 | TGTGCCAGCACCCCACCCGGTGGTACGAACACTGAAGCTTTCTTT | CASTPPGGTNTEAFF
. | many | TRBJ2-1 | TRBV2 | TGTGCCAGCAGTGAGGCTGACAGCTCCTACAATGAGCAGTTCTTC | CASSEADSSYNEQFF
. | many | TRBJ1-1 | TRBV28 | TGTGCCAGCAGTTTACTCTACAACACTGAAGCTTTCTTT | CASSLLYNTEAFF